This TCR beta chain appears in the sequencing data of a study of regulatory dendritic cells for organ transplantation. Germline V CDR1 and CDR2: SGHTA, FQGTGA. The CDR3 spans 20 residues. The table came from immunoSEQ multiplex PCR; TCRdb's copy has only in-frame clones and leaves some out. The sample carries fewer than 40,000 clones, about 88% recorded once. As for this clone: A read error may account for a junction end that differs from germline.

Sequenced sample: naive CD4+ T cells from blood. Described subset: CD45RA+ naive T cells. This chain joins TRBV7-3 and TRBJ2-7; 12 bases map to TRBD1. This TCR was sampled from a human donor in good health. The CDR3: CASSLKDTGQGASLTYEQYF. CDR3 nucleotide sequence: TGTGCCAGCAGCTTAAAGGACACGGGACAGGGGGCCTCACTAACCTATGAGCAGTACTTC.